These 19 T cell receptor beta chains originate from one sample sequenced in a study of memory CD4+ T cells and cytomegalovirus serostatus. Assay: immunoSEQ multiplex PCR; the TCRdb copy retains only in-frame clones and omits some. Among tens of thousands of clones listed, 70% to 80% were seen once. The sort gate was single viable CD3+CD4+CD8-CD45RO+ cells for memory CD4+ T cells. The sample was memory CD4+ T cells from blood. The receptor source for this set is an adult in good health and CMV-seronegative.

The chain's CDR3 is CASSIEWVGETEAFF. CDR3 in DNA: TGTGCCAGTAGTATAGAGTGGGTAGGGGAAACTGAAGCTTTCTTT. This chain uses TRBV19 with TRBJ1-1; weak D call: TRBD1 (5 bases). The ends were cut back, 0 bases at V and 5 bases at J, with 13 bases in the middle. The V gene's germline CDR1 is LNHDA and CDR2 SQIVND (reference sequence). This CDR3 contains 15 residues.

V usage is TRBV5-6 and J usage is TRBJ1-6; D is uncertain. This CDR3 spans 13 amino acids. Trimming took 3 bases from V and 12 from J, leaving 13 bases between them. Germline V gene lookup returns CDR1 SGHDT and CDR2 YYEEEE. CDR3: CASSSAAGGPLHF. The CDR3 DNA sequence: TGTGCCAGCAGCTCCGCCGCGGGTGGACCCCTCCACTTT.

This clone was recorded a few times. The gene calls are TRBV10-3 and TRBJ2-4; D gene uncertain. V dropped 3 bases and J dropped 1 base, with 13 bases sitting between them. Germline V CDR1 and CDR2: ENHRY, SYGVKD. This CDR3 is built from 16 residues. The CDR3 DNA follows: TGTGCCATCAGTGACCCTGCCCGGGCGGCCAAAAACATTCAGTACTTC. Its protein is CAISDPARAAKNIQYF.

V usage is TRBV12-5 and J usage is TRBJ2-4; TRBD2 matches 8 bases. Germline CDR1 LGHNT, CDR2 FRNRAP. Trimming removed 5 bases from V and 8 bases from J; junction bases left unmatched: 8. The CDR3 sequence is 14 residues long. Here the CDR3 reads CASGPRGGVDIQYF. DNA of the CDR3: TGTGCTAGTGGTCCCCGGGGGGGTGTGGACATTCAGTACTTC.

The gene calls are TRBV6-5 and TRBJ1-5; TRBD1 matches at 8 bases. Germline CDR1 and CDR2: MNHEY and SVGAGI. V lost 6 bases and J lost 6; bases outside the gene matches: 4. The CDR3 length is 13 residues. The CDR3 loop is CASSEDRGQPQHF. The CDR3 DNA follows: TGTGCCAGCAGCGAAGACAGGGGTCAGCCCCAGCATTTT.

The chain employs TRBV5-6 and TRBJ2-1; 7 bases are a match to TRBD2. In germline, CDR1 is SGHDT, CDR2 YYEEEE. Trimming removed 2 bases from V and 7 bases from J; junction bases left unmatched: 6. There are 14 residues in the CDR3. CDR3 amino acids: CASSFYGGRNEQFF. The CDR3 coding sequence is TGTGCCAGCAGCTTCTACGGGGGGAGGAATGAGCAGTTCTTC.

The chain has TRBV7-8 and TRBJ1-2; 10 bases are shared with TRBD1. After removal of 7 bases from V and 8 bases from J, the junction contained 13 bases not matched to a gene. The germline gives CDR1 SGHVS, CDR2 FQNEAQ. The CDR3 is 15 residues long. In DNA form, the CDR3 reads TGTGCCAGCACCAACCCGTGGGGGACAGGGGTCGGCTACACCTTC. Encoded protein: CASTNPWGTGVGYTF. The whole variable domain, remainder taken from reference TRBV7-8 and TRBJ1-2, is GAGVSQSPRYKVAKRGQDVALRCDPISGHVSLFWYQQALGQGPEFLTYFQNEAQLDKSGLPSDRFFAERPEGSVSTLKIQRTQQEDSAVYLCASTNPWGTGVGYTFGSGTRLTVV.

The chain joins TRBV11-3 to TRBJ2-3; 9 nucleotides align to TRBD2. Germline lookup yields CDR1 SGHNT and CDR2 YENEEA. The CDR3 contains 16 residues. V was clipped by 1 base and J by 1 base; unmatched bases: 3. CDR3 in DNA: TGTGCCAGCAGCTTAGGCCTAGCGGGACGCACAGATACGCAGTATTTT. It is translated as CASSLGLAGRTDTQYF.

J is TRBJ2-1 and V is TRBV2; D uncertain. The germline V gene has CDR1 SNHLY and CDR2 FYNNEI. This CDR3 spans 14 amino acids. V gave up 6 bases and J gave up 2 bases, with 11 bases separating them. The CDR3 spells CASRRDGAYNEQFF. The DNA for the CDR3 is TGTGCCAGCAGACGTGACGGTGCCTACAATGAGCAGTTCTTC.

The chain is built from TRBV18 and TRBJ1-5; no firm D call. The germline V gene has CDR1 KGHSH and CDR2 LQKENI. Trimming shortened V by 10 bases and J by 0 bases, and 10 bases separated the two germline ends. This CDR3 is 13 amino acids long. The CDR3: CATGTVSNQPQHF. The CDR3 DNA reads TGTGCCACAGGTACCGTTAGCAATCAGCCCCAGCATTTT.

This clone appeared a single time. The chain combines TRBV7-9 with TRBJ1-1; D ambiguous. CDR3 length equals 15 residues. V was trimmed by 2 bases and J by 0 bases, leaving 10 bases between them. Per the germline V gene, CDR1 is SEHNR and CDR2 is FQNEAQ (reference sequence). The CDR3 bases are TGTGCCAGCAGCTTATCTTCGGGAATGAACACTGAAGCTTTCTTT. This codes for CASSLSSGMNTEAFF.

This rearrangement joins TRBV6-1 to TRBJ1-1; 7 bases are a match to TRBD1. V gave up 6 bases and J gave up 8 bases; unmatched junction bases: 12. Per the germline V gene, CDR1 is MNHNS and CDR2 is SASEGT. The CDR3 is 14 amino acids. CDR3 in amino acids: CASRGTGATWEAFF. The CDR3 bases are TGTGCCAGCAGGGGAACAGGGGCAACCTGGGAAGCTTTCTTT.

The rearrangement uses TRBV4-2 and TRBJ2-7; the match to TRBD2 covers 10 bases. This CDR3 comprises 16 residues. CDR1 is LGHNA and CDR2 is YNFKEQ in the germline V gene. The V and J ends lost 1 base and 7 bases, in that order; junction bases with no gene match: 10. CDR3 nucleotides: TGTGCCAGCAGCCAAGGGGCTAGCGGGAGTATAGGTGAGCAGTACTTC. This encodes CASSQGASGSIGEQYF.

The DNA for the CDR3 is TGCGCCAGCCGAGATACCGGGACAGGGGACCGTTACGAGCAGTACTTC. The encoded protein is CASRDTGTGDRYEQYF. The chain has TRBV5-1 and TRBJ2-7, with TRBD1 matching 10 bases. The CDR3 is 16 amino acids. Trimming cost V 7 bases and J 4 bases; bases outside gene matches: 14. CDR1 is SGHRS and CDR2 is YFSETQ in the germline V gene.

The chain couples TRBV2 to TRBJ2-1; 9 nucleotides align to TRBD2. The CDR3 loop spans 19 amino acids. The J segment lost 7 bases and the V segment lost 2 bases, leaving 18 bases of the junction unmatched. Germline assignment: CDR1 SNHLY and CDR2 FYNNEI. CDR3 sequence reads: CASSEIGGRAGYRGNEQFF. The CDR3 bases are TGTGCCAGCAGTGAAATCGGCGGGAGGGCCGGGTATAGGGGAAATGAGCAGTTCTTC.

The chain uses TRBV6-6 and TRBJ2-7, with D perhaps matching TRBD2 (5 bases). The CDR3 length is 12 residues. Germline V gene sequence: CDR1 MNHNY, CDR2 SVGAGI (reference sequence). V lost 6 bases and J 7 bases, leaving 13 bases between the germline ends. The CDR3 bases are TGTGCCAGCAGCCTACTAGTTGGGGAGCAGTACTTC. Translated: CASSLLVGEQYF.

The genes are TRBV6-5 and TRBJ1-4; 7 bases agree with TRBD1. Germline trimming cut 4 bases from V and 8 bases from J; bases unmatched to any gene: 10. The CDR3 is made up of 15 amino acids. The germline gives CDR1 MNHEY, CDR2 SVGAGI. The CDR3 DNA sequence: TGTGCCAGCAGTTCGCACAGGGGTTATGGGGAAAAACTGTTTTTT. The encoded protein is CASSSHRGYGEKLFF.

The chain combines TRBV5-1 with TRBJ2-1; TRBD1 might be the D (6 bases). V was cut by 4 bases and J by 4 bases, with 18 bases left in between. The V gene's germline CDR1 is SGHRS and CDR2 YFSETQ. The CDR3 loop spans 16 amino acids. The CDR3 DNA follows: TGCGCCAGCAGCCAGGGATCTCCGGGACAATACAATGAGCAGTTCTTC. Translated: CASSQGSPGQYNEQFF.

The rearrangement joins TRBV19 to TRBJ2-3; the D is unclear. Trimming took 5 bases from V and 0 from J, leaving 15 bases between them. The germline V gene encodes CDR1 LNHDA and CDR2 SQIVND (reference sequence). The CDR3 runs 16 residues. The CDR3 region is CASSPANPPSTDTQYF. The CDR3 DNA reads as TGTGCCAGTAGTCCAGCCAATCCCCCCAGCACAGATACGCAGTATTTT.